A selection of T cell receptor beta chains follows, all from one sample in a study of blood T cell repertoires in COVID-19. Clones were sequenced by immunoSEQ multiplex PCR, and TCRdb holds only the in-frame ones, with some missing. This sample has over 250,000 clones, with more than 70% found just once. Sequenced material: peripheral blood. The receptors were gathered from a woman aged 35 to 49 who had recovered from COVID-19. Each CDR3 is given with its conserved first and last residue. Rows give clone size only sometimes, using once, few, many, or a class for an expanded clone.

abundance: NA; v_gene: TRBV19; j_gene: TRBJ1-4; CDR3aa: CASRDRGRGRVGGEKLFF
abundance: NA; v_gene: TRBV30; j_gene: TRBJ1-1; CDR3aa: CAWSRGGDTEAFF
abundance: NA; v_gene: TRBV6-2/TRBV6-3; j_gene: TRBJ1-1; CDR3aa: CASSYPDTGQVTEAFF
abundance: NA; v_gene: TRBV20-1; j_gene: TRBJ2-3; CDR3aa: CSAHRADTQYF
abundance: NA; v_gene: TRBV10-3; j_gene: TRBJ2-7; CDR3aa: CAISATGRGSYEQYF
abundance: NA; v_gene: TRBV5-4; j_gene: TRBJ1-2; CDR3aa: CASSLGPRQGDYGYTF
abundance: NA; v_gene: TRBV6-5; j_gene: TRBJ2-7; CDR3aa: CASSRGYEQYF
abundance: NA; v_gene: TRBV7-3; j_gene: TRBJ1-2; CDR3aa: CASSAEGNYGYTF
abundance: NA; v_gene: TRBV30; j_gene: TRBJ2-3; CDR3aa: CAWGGGTTDTQYF
abundance: NA; v_gene: TRBV19; j_gene: TRBJ2-7; CDR3aa: CASAGWRGGSYEQYF
abundance: NA; v_gene: TRBV4-1; j_gene: TRBJ2-3; CDR3aa: CASSRASGKVDTQYF
abundance: NA; v_gene: TRBV5-6; j_gene: TRBJ1-6; CDR3aa: CASSWGQLNNSPLHF
abundance: NA; v_gene: TRBV12-5; j_gene: TRBJ2-3; CDR3aa: CASGTPDRGTADTQYF
abundance: NA; v_gene: TRBV6-2/TRBV6-3; j_gene: TRBJ2-2; CDR3aa: CASSYSRVGTGELFF
abundance: NA; v_gene: TRBV5-5; j_gene: TRBJ2-7; CDR3aa: CASSPRGGRNYEQYF
abundance: NA; v_gene: TRBV6-5; j_gene: TRBJ1-1; CDR3aa: CASSYGGVTEAFF
abundance: once; v_gene: TRBV15; j_gene: TRBJ1-3; CDR3aa: CATSRGSGSPPADTIYF
abundance: few; v_gene: TRBV6-6; j_gene: TRBJ2-3; CDR3aa: CASSPRTSGSAQRGTDTQYF
abundance: NA; v_gene: TRBV10-3; j_gene: TRBJ1-4; CDR3aa: CATTGGNEKLFF
abundance: NA; v_gene: TRBV5-4; j_gene: TRBJ1-2; CDR3aa: CASSIPDRPFYGYTF
abundance: NA; v_gene: TRBV7-2; j_gene: TRBJ2-3; CDR3aa: CASSLGGGRVRDTQYF
abundance: NA; v_gene: TRBV10-1; j_gene: TRBJ2-3; CDR3aa: CASSESPTSTDTQYF
abundance: NA; v_gene: TRBV11-2; j_gene: TRBJ2-1; CDR3aa: CASSFDNEQFF
abundance: NA; v_gene: TRBV19; j_gene: TRBJ2-7; CDR3aa: CASSGGTGPYYEQYF
abundance: once; v_gene: TRBV30; j_gene: TRBJ2-1; CDR3aa: CAWRTSGRAGPNEQFF
abundance: NA; v_gene: TRBV2; j_gene: TRBJ2-1; CDR3aa: CASNGPGTGAAGKQFF
abundance: NA; v_gene: TRBV14; j_gene: TRBJ1-2; CDR3aa: CASSLTRAGGEGYTF
abundance: NA; v_gene: TRBV11-2; j_gene: TRBJ1-6; CDR3aa: CASSLWAGTPGAPLHF
abundance: NA; v_gene: TRBV5-4; j_gene: TRBJ2-4; CDR3aa: CASTQGGGTTAGIQYF
abundance: NA; v_gene: TRBV6-2/TRBV6-3; j_gene: TRBJ1-6; CDR3aa: CASSGQGGSPLHF
abundance: NA; v_gene: TRBV27; j_gene: TRBJ2-3; CDR3aa: CASSLVGVAGGAGTDTQYF
abundance: NA; v_gene: TRBV4-1; j_gene: TRBJ2-3; CDR3aa: CASSPIRGGPWSTTDTQYF
abundance: NA; v_gene: TRBV9; j_gene: TRBJ2-1; CDR3aa: CASSQGASQFF
abundance: NA; v_gene: TRBV11-3; j_gene: TRBJ1-6; CDR3aa: CASSPRTGGMSPLHF
abundance: few; v_gene: TRBV10-3; j_gene: TRBJ1-1; CDR3aa: CATRPGQGAYTEAFF
abundance: once; v_gene: TRBV30; j_gene: TRBJ1-2; CDR3aa: CARGAIKGYTF
abundance: NA; v_gene: TRBV5-1; j_gene: TRBJ1-5; CDR3aa: CASSLDGLQVQHF
abundance: once; v_gene: TRBV6-6; j_gene: TRBJ1-2; CDR3aa: CASSYNWANYGYTF
abundance: NA; v_gene: TRBV7-2; j_gene: TRBJ1-6; CDR3aa: CASSLERAGLHF
abundance: NA; v_gene: TRBV5-5; j_gene: TRBJ2-5; CDR3aa: CASGSRETQYF
abundance: NA; v_gene: TRBV11-2; j_gene: TRBJ2-3; CDR3aa: CASRRTSGGTDTQYF
abundance: NA; v_gene: TRBV6-5; j_gene: TRBJ2-4; CDR3aa: CASSYGPAQAKNIQYF
abundance: NA; v_gene: TRBV18; j_gene: TRBJ2-5; CDR3aa: CASSPPNRGTETQYF
abundance: once; v_gene: TRBV30; j_gene: TRBJ2-1; CDR3aa: CAWIPSWLLGNNEQFF
abundance: NA; v_gene: TRBV5-4; j_gene: TRBJ2-5; CDR3aa: CASSGTGVQETQYF
abundance: NA; v_gene: TRBV29-1; j_gene: TRBJ1-2; CDR3aa: CSVQLRGPYGYTF
abundance: few; v_gene: TRBV6-5; j_gene: TRBJ1-1; CDR3aa: CASTGVNTEAFF
abundance: NA; v_gene: TRBV9; j_gene: TRBJ2-2; CDR3aa: CASSEGAQRRGANTGELFF
abundance: NA; v_gene: TRBV5-4; j_gene: TRBJ1-1; CDR3aa: CASSLPGTARATEAFF
abundance: NA; v_gene: TRBV19; j_gene: TRBJ1-1; CDR3aa: CASSLLNTEAFF
abundance: NA; v_gene: TRBV20-1; j_gene: TRBJ2-5; CDR3aa: CSASLGRETQYF
abundance: NA; v_gene: TRBV5-4; j_gene: TRBJ2-2; CDR3aa: CASSLAGGGNTGELFF
abundance: NA; v_gene: TRBV14; j_gene: TRBJ1-2; CDR3aa: CASSSPTGTNGYTF